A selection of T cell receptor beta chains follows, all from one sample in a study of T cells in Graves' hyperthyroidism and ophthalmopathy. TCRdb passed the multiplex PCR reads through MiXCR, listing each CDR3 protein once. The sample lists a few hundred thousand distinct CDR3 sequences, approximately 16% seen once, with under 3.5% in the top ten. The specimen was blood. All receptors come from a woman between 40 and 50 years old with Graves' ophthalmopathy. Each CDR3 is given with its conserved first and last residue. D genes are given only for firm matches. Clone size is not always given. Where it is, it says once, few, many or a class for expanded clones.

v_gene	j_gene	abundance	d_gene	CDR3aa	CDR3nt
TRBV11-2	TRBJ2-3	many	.	CASSLNRGSNTDTQYF	TGTGCCAGCAGCTTAAACCGGGGGTCCAACACAGATACGCAGTATTTT
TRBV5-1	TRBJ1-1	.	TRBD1	CASSPDPDRGKGSAFF	TGCGCCAGCAGCCCTGACCCAGACAGGGGGAAAGGAAGTGCTTTCTTT
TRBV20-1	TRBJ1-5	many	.	CSARDSGFSNQPQHF	TGCAGTGCTAGGGACAGCGGGTTTAGCAATCAGCCCCAGCATTTT
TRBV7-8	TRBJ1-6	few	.	CASSLGPPLHF	TGTGCCAGCAGCTTAGGGCCACCCCTCCACTTT
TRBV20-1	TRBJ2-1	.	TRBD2	CSARDLGLAGGPEYNEQFF	TGCAGTGCTAGAGATCTAGGACTAGCGGGGGGGCCGGAATACAATGAGCAGTTCTTC
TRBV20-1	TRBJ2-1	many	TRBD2	CSAQGTSGSHRNEQFF	TGCAGTGCTCAGGGGACTAGCGGGAGTCATCGAAATGAGCAGTTCTTC
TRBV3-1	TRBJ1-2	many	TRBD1	CASSRDRGSNYGYTF	TGTGCCAGCAGCCGCGACAGGGGCTCTAACTATGGCTACACCTTC
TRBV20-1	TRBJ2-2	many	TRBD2	CSARDLAGGPGTGELFF	TGCAGTGCTAGAGATCTGGCGGGAGGGCCGGGGACCGGGGAGCTGTTTTTT
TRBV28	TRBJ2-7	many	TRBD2	CASSSPGLAPYEQYF	TGTGCCAGCAGTTCCCCAGGACTAGCGCCGTACGAGCAGTACTTC
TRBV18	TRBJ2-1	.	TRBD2	CASSLTTSGGYNEQFF	TGTGCCAGCTCACTAACAACTAGCGGCGGCTACAATGAGCAGTTCTTC
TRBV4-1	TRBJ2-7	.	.	CASSQGTPYYEQYF	TGCGCCAGCAGCCAAGGGACTCCTTACTACGAGCAGTACTTC
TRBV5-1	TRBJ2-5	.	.	CASSLAFRGEQETQYF	TGCGCCAGCAGCTTGGCCTTCCGTGGAGAACAAGAGACCCAGTACTTC
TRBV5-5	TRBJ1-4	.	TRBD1	CASSYQTGTNEKLFF	TGTGCCAGCAGCTACCAGACAGGGACTAATGAAAAACTGTTTTTT
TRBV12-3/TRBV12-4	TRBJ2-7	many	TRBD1	CASGPGTGVREQYF	TGTGCCAGCGGACCCGGGACAGGCGTGAGAGAGCAGTACTTC
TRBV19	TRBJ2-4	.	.	CASSMGGLAKNIQYF	TGTGCCAGTAGTATGGGGGGGCTAGCCAAAAACATTCAGTACTTC
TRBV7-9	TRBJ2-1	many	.	CASSFRRDDHNEQFF	TGTGCCAGCAGCTTTAGGCGGGACGATCACAATGAGCAGTTCTTC
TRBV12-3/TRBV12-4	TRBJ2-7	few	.	CASRGTPTYEQYF	TGTGCCAGCAGGGGGACACCAACCTACGAGCAGTACTTC
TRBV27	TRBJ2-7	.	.	CATGPSGYEQYF	TGTGCAACTGGCCCAAGCGGCTACGAGCAGTACTTC
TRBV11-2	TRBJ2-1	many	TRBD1	CASSLVGTGSYNEQFF	TGTGCCAGCAGCTTAGTTGGGACAGGGAGTTACAATGAGCAGTTCTTC
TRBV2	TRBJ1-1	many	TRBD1	CASIAQGTVSAFF	TGTGCCAGCATTGCACAGGGGACGGTTAGCGCTTTCTTT
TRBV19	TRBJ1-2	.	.	CASSMTDSLPSNGYTF	TGTGCCAGTAGTATGACGGACAGTCTTCCCTCCAATGGCTACACCTTC
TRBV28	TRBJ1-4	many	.	CASSFSKGPLNEKLFF	TGTGCCAGCAGTTTTTCGAAGGGGCCGCTGAATGAAAAACTGTTTTTT
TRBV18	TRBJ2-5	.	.	CASSPDYQETQYF	TGTGCCAGCTCACCGGACTACCAAGAGACCCAGTACTTC
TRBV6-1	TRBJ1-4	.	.	CASSSGATNEKLFF	TGTGCCAGCAGTAGCGGGGCAACTAATGAAAAACTGTTTTTT
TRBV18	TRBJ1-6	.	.	CASSPLPGPISPLHF	TGTGCCAGCTCACCCTTACCGGGTCCTATCTCACCCCTCCACTTT
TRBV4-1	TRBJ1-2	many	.	CASSQDQAGLPNYGYTF	TGCGCCAGCAGCCAAGATCAAGCAGGCCTCCCAAACTATGGCTACACCTTC
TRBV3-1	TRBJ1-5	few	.	CASSQGGNNQPQHF	TGTGCCAGCAGCCAAGGGGGAAACAATCAGCCCCAGCATTTT
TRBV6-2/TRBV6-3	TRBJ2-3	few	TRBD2	CASRQTSIADTQYF	TGTGCCAGCAGGCAGACTAGCATTGCAGATACGCAGTATTTT
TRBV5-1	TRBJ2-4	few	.	CASSLDLSAKNIQYF	TGCGCCAGCAGCTTGGATCTATCCGCCAAAAACATTCAGTACTTC
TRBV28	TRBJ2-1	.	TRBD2	CASSLDPAGGQNEQFF	TGTGCCAGCAGTTTAGATCCGGCGGGAGGGCAGAATGAGCAGTTCTTC
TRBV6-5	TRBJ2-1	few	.	CASSYHSGLYNEQFF	TGTGCCAGCAGTTATCATAGTGGCCTCTACAATGAGCAGTTCTTC
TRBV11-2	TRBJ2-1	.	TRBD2	CASRVGTSGGAGNEQFF	TGTGCCAGCAGAGTTGGGACTAGCGGGGGCGCGGGGAATGAGCAGTTCTTC
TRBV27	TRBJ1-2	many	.	CASRPPGGGYTF	TGTGCCAGCAGGCCCCCTGGGGGAGGCTACACCTTC
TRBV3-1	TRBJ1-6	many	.	CASSRRGGGNSPLHF	TGTGCCAGCAGTCGAAGGGGGGGCGGCAATTCACCCCTCCACTTT
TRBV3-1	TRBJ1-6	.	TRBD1	CASSQESGQGNSPLHF	TGTGCCAGCAGCCAAGAATCGGGACAGGGGAATTCACCCCTCCACTTT
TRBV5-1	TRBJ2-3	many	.	CASSLKLPSTDTQYF	TGCGCCAGCAGCTTGAAACTTCCTAGCACAGATACGCAGTATTTT
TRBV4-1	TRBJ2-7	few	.	CASSFNSREQYF	TGCGCCAGCAGCTTCAACTCGCGCGAGCAGTACTTC
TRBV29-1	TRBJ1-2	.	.	CSVESGSYGYTF	TGCAGCGTTGAAAGTGGGAGCTATGGCTACACCTTC
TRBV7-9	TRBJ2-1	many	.	CASSSRDRYNEQFF	TGTGCCAGCAGCTCTCGGGACCGCTACAATGAGCAGTTCTTC
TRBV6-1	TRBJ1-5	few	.	CATQPQHF	TGTGCCACACAGCCCCAGCATTTT
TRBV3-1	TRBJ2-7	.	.	CASSQRTAYYEQYF	TGTGCCAGCAGCCAGCGGACAGCGTACTACGAGCAGTACTTC
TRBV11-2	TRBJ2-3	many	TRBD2	CASSFLAAGTDTQYF	TGTGCCAGCAGCTTCCTAGCGGCAGGCACAGATACGCAGTATTTT
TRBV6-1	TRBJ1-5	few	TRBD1	CASRTGQKQPQHF	TGTGCCAGCAGGACAGGGCAAAAACAGCCCCAGCATTTT
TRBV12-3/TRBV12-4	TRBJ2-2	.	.	CASSPTLRGGTGELFF	TGTGCCAGCAGCCCAACACTTAGGGGGGGGACCGGGGAGCTGTTTTTT
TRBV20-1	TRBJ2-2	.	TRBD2	CSGGGGDTGELFF	TGCAGTGGCGGCGGGGGGGACACCGGGGAGCTGTTTTTT
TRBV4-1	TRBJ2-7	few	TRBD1	CASSLQPGQGSYEQYF	TGCGCCAGCAGCCTACAACCGGGACAGGGTTCCTACGAGCAGTACTTC
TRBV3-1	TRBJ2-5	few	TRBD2	CAGGRRGEETQYF	TGTGCCGGCGGGAGGCGCGGAGAAGAGACCCAGTACTTC
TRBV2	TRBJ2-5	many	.	CASRTTRVQETQYF	TGTGCCAGCAGGACGACTAGGGTCCAAGAGACCCAGTACTTC
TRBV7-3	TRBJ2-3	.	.	CASGKTGGPTDTQYF	TGTGCCAGCGGAAAGACTGGGGGTCCCACAGATACGCAGTATTTT
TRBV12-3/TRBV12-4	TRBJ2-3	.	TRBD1	CASSSPNRGLVQYF	TGTGCCAGCAGTTCCCCTAACAGGGGGCTGGTGCAGTATTTT
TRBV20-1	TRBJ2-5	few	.	CSVRRTAQETQYF	TGCAGTGTTCGACGGACAGCTCAAGAGACCCAGTACTTC
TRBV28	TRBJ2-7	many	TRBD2	CASTPGPSGTYEQYF	TGTGCCAGCACCCCAGGTCCTAGCGGGACTTACGAGCAGTACTTC
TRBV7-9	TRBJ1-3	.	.	CASSPRADSSGNTIYF	TGTGCCAGCAGCCCGCGCGCGGACAGTTCTGGAAACACCATATATTTT
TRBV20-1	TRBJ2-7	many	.	CSAPGPTSWGRYEQYF	TGCAGTGCTCCGGGGCCTACCTCGTGGGGGAGGTACGAGCAGTACTTC
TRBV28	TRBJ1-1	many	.	CASSSLGQPYTEAFF	TGTGCCAGCAGTTCCCTCGGACAGCCATACACTGAAGCTTTCTTT